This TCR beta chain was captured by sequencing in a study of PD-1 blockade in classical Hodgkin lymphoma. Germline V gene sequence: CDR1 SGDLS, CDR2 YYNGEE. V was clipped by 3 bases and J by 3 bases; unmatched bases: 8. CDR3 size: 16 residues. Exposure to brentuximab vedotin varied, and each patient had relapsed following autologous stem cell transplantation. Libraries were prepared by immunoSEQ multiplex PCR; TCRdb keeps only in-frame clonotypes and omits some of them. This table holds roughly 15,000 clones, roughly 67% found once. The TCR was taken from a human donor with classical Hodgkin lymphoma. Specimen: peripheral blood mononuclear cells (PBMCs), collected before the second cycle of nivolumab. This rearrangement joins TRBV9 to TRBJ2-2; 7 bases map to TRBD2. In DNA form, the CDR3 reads TGTGCCAGCAGCGGCGGGTTAGCGGGCTACACCGGGGAGCTGTTTTTT. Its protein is CASSGGLAGYTGELFF.